Presented here are 24 T cell receptor beta chains from one specimen sequenced in a study of blood T cell repertoires in COVID-19 (dated by TCRdb to the early 2020s). To prepare the library, the immunoSEQ multiplex PCR assay was applied. TCRdb retrieved this table from immuneACCESS and kept in-frame rearrangements only. Not all clones are present; in checked studies, unresolved V genes account for under half, and no reason is known for the remainder. The sample profile shows over 200,000 clones; around 84% of them were found once. The ten top clones hold around a tenth of the sample. Input material: peripheral blood. The receptors were sampled from a man aged 50 to 59 with COVID-19, enrolled during active disease.

The V gene is TRBV7-6, the J gene TRBJ1-5, with TRBD1 matching over 7 bases. Trimming took 1 base from V and 1 from J; bases not matched to a gene: 4. Germline CDR1 is SGHVS and CDR2 is FNYEAQ. The CDR3 extends over 16 amino acids. CDR3 residues: CASSLEGGGSNQPQHF. CDR3 nucleotide sequence: TGTGCCAGCAGCTTAGAAGGAGGGGGCAGCAATCAGCCCCAGCATTTT.

The chain uses TRBV28 and TRBJ2-1, with a possible D match to TRBD2 (7 bases). CDR3 length: 13 amino acids. Germline-derived CDR1 and CDR2 are MDHEN and SYDVKM. The V and J ends lost 2 bases and 8 bases respectively, with 10 bases between them. The CDR3 bases are TGTGCCAGCAGTTTAGGGGGGGCTGATGAGCAGTTCTTC. Protein: CASSLGGADEQFF.

The V gene is TRBV6-5, the J gene TRBJ1-6; possibly TRBD1 for D (6 bases). Germline V gives CDR1 MNHEY, CDR2 SVGAGI. The CDR3 covers 16 residues. V was clipped by 4 bases and J by 6 bases, with 16 bases between them. CDR3 region: CASSLMDRGINSPLHF. The CDR3 DNA reads TGTGCCAGCAGTTTAATGGACAGAGGAATTAATTCACCCCTCCACTTT.

The CDR3 nucleotides read TGCGCCAGCAGCTTGGACCTCAGGGGAACTGAGCAGTTCTTC. As protein: CASSLDLRGTEQFF. The chain links TRBV5-1 to TRBJ2-1; possible D gene TRBD1, 6 bases. The CDR3 spans 14 residues. CDR1 SGHRS and CDR2 YFSETQ come from the germline V gene. Trimming took off 0 bases at V and 9 bases at J, with 13 bases between the two ends.

The gene calls are TRBV6-2 or TRBV6-3 and TRBJ2-7, with a possible D match to TRBD1 (6 bases). Trimming removed 0 bases from V and 4 bases from J, with 13 bases in between. Germline CDR1 is MNHEY and CDR2 is SVGEGT. This CDR3 contains 15 residues. CDR3: CASSYSRQGPYEQYF. The CDR3 DNA is TGTGCCAGCAGTTACTCGAGGCAGGGGCCGTACGAGCAGTACTTC.

The gene calls are TRBV29-1 and TRBJ1-4, with 7 bases fitting TRBD1. The V and J ends lost 4 bases and 1 base, in that order; junction bases with no gene match: 6. Looked up from germline, CDR1 is SQVTM and CDR2 is ANQGSEA. There are 15 residues in the CDR3. DNA for the CDR3: TGCAGCGTTGCTGAGGGGGCGGTAACTAATGAAAAACTGTTTTTT. Translation: CSVAEGAVTNEKLFF.

This clone occurred once. The chain joins TRBV5-1 to TRBJ2-3; the D is unclear. Deletions cut 4 bases from V and 2 bases from J, with 11 bases between. The CDR3 contains 14 residues. Germline CDR1 is SGHRS and CDR2 is YFSETQ. The CDR3 sequence: CASSRLEPTDTQYF. The CDR3 bases are TGCGCCAGCAGCAGGCTAGAGCCCACAGATACGCAGTATTTT.

This chain joins TRBV30 and TRBJ1-1; 11 nucleotides align to TRBD1. This CDR3 is built from 13 residues. V was clipped by 5 bases and J by 11 bases; unmatched bases: 10. Germline V gene sequence: CDR1 GTSNPN, CDR2 SVGIG (reference sequence). The CDR3 sequence is CAWLGTGGKQAFF. CDR3 nucleotide sequence: TGTGCCTGGTTAGGGACAGGGGGAAAACAGGCTTTCTTT. The full variable domain, its missing parts supplied by reference TRBV30 and TRBJ1-1, is SQTIHQWPATLVQPVGSPLSLECTVEGTSNPNLYWYRQAAGRGLQLLFYSVGIGQISSEVPQNLSASRPQDRQFILSSKKLLLSDSGFYLCAWLGTGGKQAFFGQGTRLTVV.

The genes are TRBV9 and TRBJ2-7; 14 bases align to TRBD2. V dropped 3 bases and J dropped 4; count of bases not matched to a gene: 6. Germline values: CDR1 SGDLS, CDR2 YYNGEE. CDR3 length equals 16 residues. The CDR3 reads CASSDGTSGRRYEQYF. The CDR3 nucleotides read TGTGCCAGCAGCGACGGGACTAGCGGGAGAAGGTACGAGCAGTACTTC.

The gene calls are TRBV10-3 and TRBJ1-6, with unresolved D. Germline loops: CDR1 ENHRY, CDR2 SYGVKD. Trimming left V 2 bases short and J 5 bases short, with 4 bases between. This CDR3 has 13 amino acids. In nucleotides, the CDR3 is TGTGCCATCAGTGAGACAGATAATTCACCCCTCCACTTT. It translates to CAISETDNSPLHF.

The chain combines TRBV11-2 with TRBJ2-7; 10 bases line up with TRBD2. The CDR3 spans 15 residues. Germline values: CDR1 SGHAT, CDR2 FQNNGV. With 5 bases clipped from V and 2 bases from J, the junction kept 6 bases outside the gene matches. CDR3 residues: CASSPTSGETYEQYF. In DNA, the CDR3 is TGTGCCAGCAGCCCCACTAGCGGGGAAACCTACGAGCAGTACTTC.

The chain links TRBV18 to TRBJ1-2; D remains unclear. Trimming stripped 5 bases from V and 3 bases from J, with 10 bases between. This CDR3 has 13 residues. The germline V gene has CDR1 KGHSH and CDR2 LQKENI. This chain's CDR3 is CASSEGGDYGYTF. Here the CDR3 DNA reads TGTGCCAGCTCAGAAGGAGGCGACTATGGCTACACCTTC.

The rearrangement links TRBV19 to TRBJ1-2; D may be TRBD1 (5 bases). With 3 bases removed from V and 2 bases from J, the gap between germline ends came to 13 bases. This CDR3 region has 15 residues. From germline, CDR1 is LNHDA and CDR2 SQIVND (reference sequence). The CDR3 loop reads CASSILQGSNYGYTF. CDR3 in DNA: TGTGCCAGTAGTATTCTCCAGGGCTCGAACTATGGCTACACCTTC. Combining the CDR3 with reference TRBV19 and TRBJ1-2 gives the whole variable domain DGGITQSPKYLFRKEGQNVTLSCEQNLNHDAMYWYRQDPGQGLRLIYYSQIVNDFQKGDIAEGYSVSREKKESFPLTVTSAQKNPTAFYLCASSILQGSNYGYTFGSGTRLTVV.

The V gene is TRBV6-6, the J gene TRBJ2-5, with D possibly TRBD2 on 6 matching bases. The germline CDR1 and CDR2 sequences are MNHNY and SVGAGI (reference sequence). The CDR3 is 18 amino acids. V lost 5 bases to trimming and J lost 0 bases, with 22 bases between them. The CDR3 is CASSPPRATRDYQETQYF. DNA for the CDR3: TGTGCCAGCAGTCCCCCCCGGGCAACCCGGGACTACCAAGAGACCCAGTACTTC.

This clone was seen a handful of times. The chain is built from TRBV5-1 and TRBJ2-7, with 8 bases identical to TRBD2. The CDR3 extends over 16 amino acids. V lost 0 bases to trimming and J lost 2 bases; unmatched junction nucleotides: 7. Germline CDR1 and CDR2: SGHRS and YFSETQ. The CDR3 loop reads CASSLDGGGLTYEQYF. The CDR3 bases are TGCGCCAGCAGCTTGGATGGCGGGGGGCTAACCTACGAGCAGTACTTC.

This CDR3 is CASSLDRGRNEQFF. The CDR3 DNA follows: TGTGCCAGCAGCTTAGACAGGGGGCGCAATGAGCAGTTCTTC. The chain has TRBV7-2 and TRBJ2-1, with 9 bases aligning to TRBD1. The germline V gene has CDR1 SGHTA and CDR2 FQGNSA. After removal of 1 base from V and 6 bases from J, the junction contained 1 base not matched to a gene. The CDR3 is 14 residues long.

The CDR3 DNA is TGCAGCGTTGAGGGGGGCACTGAAGCTTTCTTT. It yields the protein CSVEGGTEAFF. The chain is built from TRBV29-1 and TRBJ1-1; D perhaps matches TRBD1 (5 bases). The germline V gene encodes CDR1 SQVTM and CDR2 ANQGSEA. CDR3 length: 11 amino acids. V was trimmed by 3 bases and J by 4 bases, leaving 6 bases between them.

V gene TRBV29-1 combines with J gene TRBJ1-1; D is perhaps TRBD1 (6 bases). The germline V gene has CDR1 SQVTM and CDR2 ANQGSEA. The V end was cut by 4 bases, the J end by 5 bases, with 14 bases between. This CDR3 comprises 13 residues. The CDR3 DNA is TGCAGCGTTGCGTTTGGGCAGGGGACTGAAGCTTTCTTT. It codes for CSVAFGQGTEAFF.

The chain uses TRBV12-3 or TRBV12-4 and TRBJ1-5; D perhaps matches TRBD1 (6 bases). Trimming pared 7 bases from V and 3 bases from J, leaving 10 bases between. The CDR3 covers 13 residues. The CDR3 DNA sequence: TGTGCCAGCAACTTGGGACACAATCAGCCCCAGCATTTT. This encodes CASNLGHNQPQHF.

This chain joins TRBV7-9 and TRBJ1-2, with D tentatively TRBD1 (6 bases). V lost 5 bases and J 5 bases, leaving 12 bases between the germline ends. Germline V gene lookup returns CDR1 SEHNR and CDR2 FQNEAQ (reference sequence). The CDR3 runs to 13 residues. DNA of the CDR3: TGTGCCAGCAGCCCTACAGGGCTATATGGCTACACCTTC. It yields the protein CASSPTGLYGYTF.

This chain uses TRBV5-5 with TRBJ2-3, with 7 nucleotides matching TRBD1. Germline-derived CDR1 and CDR2 are SGHKS and YYEKEE (reference sequence). V lost 4 bases, J lost 1 base, and 9 bases stayed unmatched. The CDR3 contains 16 residues. DNA of the CDR3: TGTGCCAGCAGCCCCACGGAGCAGGGGGGCACAGATACGCAGTATTTT. This translates into CASSPTEQGGTDTQYF. The variable domain in full, with the rest retrieved from reference TRBV5-5 and TRBJ2-3, is DAGVTQSPTHLIKTRGQQVTLRCSPISGHKSVSWYQQVLGQGPQFIFQYYEKEERGRGNFPDRFSARQFPNYSSELNVNALLLGDSALYLCASSPTEQGGTDTQYFGPGTRLTVL.

This rearrangement joins TRBV30 to TRBJ1-6; 9 bases map to TRBD1. The CDR3 runs 19 residues. In germline, CDR1 is GTSNPN, CDR2 SVGIG (reference sequence). V dropped 2 bases and J dropped 8; count of bases not matched to a gene: 19. In DNA, the CDR3 is TGTGCCTGGAGTCCCGGGACAGGGTTCGGTACCAACACACATTCACCCCTCCACTTT. Residues: CAWSPGTGFGTNTHSPLHF.

This sequence joins TRBV29-1 and TRBJ1-2; D perhaps matches TRBD1 (5 bases). Trimming took off 6 bases at V and 2 bases at J, with 13 bases between the two ends. The CDR3 has 13 amino acids. Germline V gives CDR1 SQVTM, CDR2 ANQGSEA. In DNA, the CDR3 is TGCAGCGTGGGGCGCGACGGAAACTATGGCTACACCTTC. Translating gives CSVGRDGNYGYTF. Using reference TRBV29-1 and TRBJ1-2 for the parts outside the CDR3, the full variable domain is SAVISQKPSRDICQRGTSLTIQCQVDSQVTMMFWYRQQPGQSLTLIATANQGSEATYESGFVIDKFPISRPNLTFSTLTVSNMSPEDSSIYLCSVGRDGNYGYTFGSGTRLTVV.

This chain connects TRBV10-1 to TRBJ2-1; 7 positions match TRBD1. CDR1 and CDR2 from the germline V gene are WNHNN and SYGVQD (reference sequence). The CDR3 covers 16 residues. Losses at the gene ends were 0 bases for V and 2 bases for J; bases not matched to a gene: 4. DNA of the CDR3: TGCGCCAGCAGTGAGTCGAGGGGACAGACCTACAATGAGCAGTTCTTC. Translating gives CASSESRGQTYNEQFF.